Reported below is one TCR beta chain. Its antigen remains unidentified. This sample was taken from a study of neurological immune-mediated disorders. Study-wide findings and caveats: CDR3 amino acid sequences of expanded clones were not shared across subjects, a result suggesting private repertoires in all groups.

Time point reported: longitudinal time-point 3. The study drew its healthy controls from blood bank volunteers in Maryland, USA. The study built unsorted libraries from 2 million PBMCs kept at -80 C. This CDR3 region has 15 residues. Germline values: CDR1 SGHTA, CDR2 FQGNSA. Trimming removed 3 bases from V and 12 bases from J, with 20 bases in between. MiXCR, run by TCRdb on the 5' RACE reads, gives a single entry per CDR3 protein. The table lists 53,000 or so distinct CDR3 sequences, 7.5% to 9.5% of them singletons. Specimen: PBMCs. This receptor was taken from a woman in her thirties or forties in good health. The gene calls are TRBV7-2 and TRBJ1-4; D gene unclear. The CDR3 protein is CASSLKKLYGEELFF. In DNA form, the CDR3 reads TGTGCCAGCAGCTTGAAAAAACTTTACGGCGAAGAACTGTTTTTT.